There are a few counts of the clone carrying this TCR beta chain. Its specificity is not known. This entry comes from a study of cytomegalovirus exposure and HLA in healthy donors. Study-wide findings and caveats: V- and J-gene trimming of TCR beta was linked (in a later analysis) to a missense DCLRE1C variant.

With 60 Vbeta and 13 Jbeta primers, the PCR was carried out. Only in-frame clones appear in the TCRdb table, and some are missing; sequencing was by immunoSEQ multiplex PCR. The profile shows some 200,000 clones, roughly 80% of them singletons. There are 13 residues in the CDR3. V was pared by 6 bases and J by 8 bases, with 13 bases between. Germline CDR1 reads SGHVS; CDR2 reads FNYEAQ. This TCR was sampled from a man over 45 in good health and CMV-seronegative. Sequencing input: PBMCs. The chain is built from TRBV7-6 and TRBJ1-4; D is unresolved. CDR3 sequence reads: CASSRKTGEKLFF. The CDR3, as DNA: TGTGCCAGCAGTCGAAAGACCGGGGAAAAACTGTTTTTT.